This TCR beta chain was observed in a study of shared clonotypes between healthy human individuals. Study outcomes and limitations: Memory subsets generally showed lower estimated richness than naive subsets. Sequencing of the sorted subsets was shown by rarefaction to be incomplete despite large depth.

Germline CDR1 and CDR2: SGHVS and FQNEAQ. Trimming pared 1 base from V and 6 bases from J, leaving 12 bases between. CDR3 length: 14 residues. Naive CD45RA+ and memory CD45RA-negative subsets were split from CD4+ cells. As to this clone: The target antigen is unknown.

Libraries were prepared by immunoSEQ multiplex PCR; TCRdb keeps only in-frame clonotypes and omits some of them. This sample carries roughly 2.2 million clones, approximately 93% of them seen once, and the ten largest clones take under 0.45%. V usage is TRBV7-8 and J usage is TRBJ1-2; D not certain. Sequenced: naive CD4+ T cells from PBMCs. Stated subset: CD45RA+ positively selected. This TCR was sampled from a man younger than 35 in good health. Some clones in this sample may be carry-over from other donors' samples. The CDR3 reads CASSLEDPRNGYTF. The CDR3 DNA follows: TGTGCCAGCAGCTTAGAAGACCCTCGGAATGGCTACACCTTC.